One sample yielded the 5 T cell receptor beta chains listed below, sequenced in a study of T cells in Graves' hyperthyroidism and ophthalmopathy. Amplification of TCR beta CDR3 regions was performed using RNA transcripts as template. First-round RT-PCR with HTBI primers amplified the TCR CDR3 region. TCRdb processed the multiplex PCR reads anew with MiXCR; each CDR3 protein has one entry. The data contain 85,000 to 110,000 distinct CDR3 sequences, around 50% of them seen just once; the ten biggest clones take up about 28%. Sequenced: blood. The receptors shown here come from a man aged 40-49 years with Graves' hyperthyroidism.

This clonotype was counted ten times or more. This chain joins TRBV9 and TRBJ2-2; 8 bases line up with TRBD2. The CDR3 totals 16 residues. Germline CDR1 and CDR2: SGDLS and YYNGEE. The trim removed 2 bases at V and 3 bases at J, leaving 6 bases unmatched. CDR3 in amino acids: CASSVTAGAYTGELFF. The CDR3 region has the DNA TGTGCCAGCAGCGTGACAGCGGGGGCGTACACCGGGGAGCTGTTTTTT.

The chain carries TRBV18 and TRBJ1-2, with D maybe TRBD1 (5 bases). Germline V gene sequence: CDR1 KGHSH, CDR2 LQKENI. The V gene lost 2 bases and the J gene lost 3 bases, with 13 bases spanning the gap. The length of the CDR3 is 15 residues. CDR3: CASSPRSGGHYGYTF. Here the CDR3 DNA reads TGTGCCAGCTCACCAAGGTCTGGGGGTCACTATGGCTACACCTTC.

This chain joins TRBV2 and TRBJ1-5; maybe TRBD1 (5 bases). The V end was cut by 3 bases, the J end by 11 bases, with 17 bases between. This CDR3 is 14 amino acids long. Germline CDR1 and CDR2: SNHLY and FYNNEI. This chain's CDR3 is CASSDRAAIETQHF. The CDR3 coding sequence is TGTGCCAGCAGTGACAGGGCGGCTATTGAGACCCAGCATTTT.

The genes are TRBV2 and TRBJ2-7; TRBD1 matches at 11 bases. The CDR3 spans 14 residues. V trimming: 11 bases; J trimming: 0 bases; junction bases outside the gene matches: 6. Germline V gives CDR1 SNHLY, CDR2 FYNNEI. The CDR3 loop is CASLGTGGSYEQYF. CDR3 sequence (DNA): TGTGCCTCACTAGGGACAGGGGGCTCCTACGAGCAGTACTTC.

About this clonotype itself: A much bigger clone sits one base away, suggesting this may be a read error. This chain uses TRBV7-2 with TRBJ1-1, with TRBD1 matching 7 bases. The V and J ends lost 7 bases and 6 bases, in that order; junction bases with no gene match: 17. Germline loops: CDR1 SGHTA, CDR2 FQGNSA. The CDR3 extends over 16 amino acids. The CDR3 DNA sequence: TGTGCCAGCATCCCCGAGGTGCGGGGACAGAGCGCTGAAGCTTTCTTT. This sequence encodes CASIPEVRGQSAEAFF.